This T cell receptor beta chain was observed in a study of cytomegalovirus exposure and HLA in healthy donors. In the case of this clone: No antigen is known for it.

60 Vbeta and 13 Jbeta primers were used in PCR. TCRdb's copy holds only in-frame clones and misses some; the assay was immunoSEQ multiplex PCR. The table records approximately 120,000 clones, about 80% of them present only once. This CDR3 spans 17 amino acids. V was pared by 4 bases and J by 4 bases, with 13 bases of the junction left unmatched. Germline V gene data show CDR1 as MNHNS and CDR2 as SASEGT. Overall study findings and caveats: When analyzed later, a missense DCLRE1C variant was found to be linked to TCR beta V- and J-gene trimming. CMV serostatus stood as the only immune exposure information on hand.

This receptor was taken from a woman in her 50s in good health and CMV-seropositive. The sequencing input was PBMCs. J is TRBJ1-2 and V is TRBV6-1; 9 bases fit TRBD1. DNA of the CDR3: TGTGCCAGCAGTGGAGACTCGGGACAGGGAATTAGCTATGGCTACACCTTC. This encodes CASSGDSGQGISYGYTF.